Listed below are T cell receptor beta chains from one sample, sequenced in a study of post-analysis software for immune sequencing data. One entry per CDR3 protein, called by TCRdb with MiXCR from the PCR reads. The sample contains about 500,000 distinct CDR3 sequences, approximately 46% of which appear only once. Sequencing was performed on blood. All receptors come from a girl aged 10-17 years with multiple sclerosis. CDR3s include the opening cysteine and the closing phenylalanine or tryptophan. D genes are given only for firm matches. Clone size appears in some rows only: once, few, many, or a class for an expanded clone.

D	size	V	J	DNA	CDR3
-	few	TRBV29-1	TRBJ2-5	TGCAGCGTGGAGGGTCGTAGGGGGACCCAGTACTTC	CSVEGRRGTQYF
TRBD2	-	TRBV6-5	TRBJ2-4	TGTGCCAGCAGTTACTCGGGACTAGCGGCTCCTTCAGGCAAAAACATTCAGTACTTC	CASSYSGLAAPSGKNIQYF
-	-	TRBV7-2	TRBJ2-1	TGTGCCAGCCTTTACCTGGGACGCAGCCCCTACAATGAGCAGTTCTTC	CASLYLGRSPYNEQFF
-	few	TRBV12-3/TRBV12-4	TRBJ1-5	TGTGCCAGCAGTTTCGCGGGAAGGCAGCCCCAGCATTTT	CASSFAGRQPQHF
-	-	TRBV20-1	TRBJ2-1	TGCAGTGCTAGAGTACTTGGGGGCCAGCGGACCTACAATGAGCAGTTCTTC	CSARVLGGQRTYNEQFF
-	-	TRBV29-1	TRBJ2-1	TGCAGCGTTGGGCAAGGGGTATACAATGAGCAGTTCTTC	CSVGQGVYNEQFF
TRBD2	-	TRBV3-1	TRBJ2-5	TGTGCCAGCAGCCCACGAGCGGGAGTGCGAGAGACCCAGTACTTC	CASSPRAGVRETQYF
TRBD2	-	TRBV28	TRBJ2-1	TGTGCCAGCAGTTTGAGGGCGGTTAGCGGGAGTAGCCATGAGCAGTTCTTC	CASSLRAVSGSSHEQFF
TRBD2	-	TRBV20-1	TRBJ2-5	TGCAGTGCTAGAGATTTAGCGGGGTCTCTGGGGGTGACCCAGTACTTC	CSARDLAGSLGVTQYF
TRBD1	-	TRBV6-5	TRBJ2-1	TGTGCCAGCACCGGACAGGGGTCCCACTACAATGAGCAGTTCTTC	CASTGQGSHYNEQFF
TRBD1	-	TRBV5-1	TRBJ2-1	TGCGCCAGCGGAGACGGGACAGGAATTCTATCCTACAATGAGCAGTTCTTC	CASGDGTGILSYNEQFF
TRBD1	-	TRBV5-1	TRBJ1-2	TGCGCCAGCAGTGAGGGGGCTGGCTACACCTTC	CASSEGAGYTF
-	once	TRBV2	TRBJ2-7	TGTGTCAGCAGTAGGGACACGGTGTCCTACGAGCAGTACTTC	CVSSRDTVSYEQYF
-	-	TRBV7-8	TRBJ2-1	TGTGCCAGCATCCGACCTGTAGGGGGAGCCAACGTTTCCTACAATGAGCAGTTCTTC	CASIRPVGGANVSYNEQFF
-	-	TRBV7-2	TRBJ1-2	TGTGCCAGCAGCTCGGACACGCGGGGCTACACCTTC	CASSSDTRGYTF
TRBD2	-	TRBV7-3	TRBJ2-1	TGTGCCAGCAGCCCGGCGGGAGCTGGGTACAATGAGCAGTTCTTC	CASSPAGAGYNEQFF
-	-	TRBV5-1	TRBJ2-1	TGCGCCAGCAGCTCGGACCATTTGGATGAGCAGTTCTTC	CASSSDHLDEQFF
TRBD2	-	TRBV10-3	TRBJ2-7	TGTGCCATCAGTGAGTCCCCTAGCGGGCCCATCCCCTACGAGCAGTACTTC	CAISESPSGPIPYEQYF
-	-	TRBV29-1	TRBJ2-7	TGCAGCGTTCTGCTACTCCGGTGGGTCAATGAGCAGTACTTC	CSVLLLRWVNEQYF
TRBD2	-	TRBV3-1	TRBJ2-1	TGTGCCAGCAGCCAAGGGCTGGCGGGAGTGGCAGATGAGCAGTTCTTC	CASSQGLAGVADEQFF
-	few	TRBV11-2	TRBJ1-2	TGTGCCAGCAGGCCCGTAAGACATTCCGGCTCCTATGGCTACACCTTC	CASRPVRHSGSYGYTF
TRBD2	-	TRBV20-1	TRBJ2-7	TGCAGTGCCGAGACTAGCGGGAGGGGATCCTACGAGCAGTACTTC	CSAETSGRGSYEQYF
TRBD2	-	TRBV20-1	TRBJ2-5	TGCAGTGCCTCCCGACTAGCGGGGTATCGAGAGACCCAGTACTTC	CSASRLAGYRETQYF
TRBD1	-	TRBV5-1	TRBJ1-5	TGCGCCAGCAGCTTGGACGAACAGGGGGGCAGCAATCAGCCCCAGCATTTT	CASSLDEQGGSNQPQHF
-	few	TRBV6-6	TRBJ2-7	TGTGCCAGCAGTTTCGGGAGCAGGAACTACGAGCAGTACTTC	CASSFGSRNYEQYF
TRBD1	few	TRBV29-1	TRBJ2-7	TGCAGCGGAGGACAGGGGGCTGGGGACGAGCAGTACTTC	CSGGQGAGDEQYF
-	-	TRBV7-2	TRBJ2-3	TGTGCCAGCAGCTTAGAGGGTAGCCCTAGCACAGATACGCAGTATTTT	CASSLEGSPSTDTQYF
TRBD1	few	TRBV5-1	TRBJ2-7	TGCGCCAGCAGCATTGACAGGGGGCGCTTCGAGCAGTACTTC	CASSIDRGRFEQYF
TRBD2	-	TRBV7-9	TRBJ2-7	TGTGCCAGCAGTACTAGCGGACTATCCTACGAGCAGTACTTC	CASSTSGLSYEQYF
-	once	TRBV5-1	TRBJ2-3	TGCGCCAGCAGCCGTTATCCACTCGAGACTAGCACAGATACGCAGTATTTT	CASSRYPLETSTDTQYF
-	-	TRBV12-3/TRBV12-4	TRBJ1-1	TGTGCCAGCAGTTCCCGATTGGGACGGAGCATGAACACTGAAGCTTTCTTT	CASSSRLGRSMNTEAFF
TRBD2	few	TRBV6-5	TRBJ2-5	TGTGCCAGCACACTAGCGGGAGCGGGGGAGACCCAGTACTTC	CASTLAGAGETQYF
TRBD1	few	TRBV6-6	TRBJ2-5	TGTGCCAGCTTTCCGGGACAGGGGTCCCAAGAGACCCAGTACTTC	CASFPGQGSQETQYF
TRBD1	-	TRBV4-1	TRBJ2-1	TGCGCCAGCAGCCAAGGAACAGGGGGGACCTACAATGAGCAGTTCTTC	CASSQGTGGTYNEQFF
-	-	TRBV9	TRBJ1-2	TGTGCCAGCAGCGTAGGGAGGGTCTCGAACTATGGCTACACCTTC	CASSVGRVSNYGYTF
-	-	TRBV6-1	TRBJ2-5	TGTGCCAGCAGTGAACGGGCGGATCAAGAGACCCAGTACTTC	CASSERADQETQYF
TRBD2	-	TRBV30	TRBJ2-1	TGTGCCTGGAGTGTACAGGGCGGGAGGGGCAATGAGCAGTTCTTC	CAWSVQGGRGNEQFF
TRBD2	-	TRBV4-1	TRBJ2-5	TGCGCCAGCAGCGGGGTAGCGGGAGGGGTGGAGACCCAGTACTTC	CASSGVAGGVETQYF
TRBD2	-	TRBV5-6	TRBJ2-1	TGTGCCAGCAGCTTCCCTAGCGGGAATGAGCAGTTCTTC	CASSFPSGNEQFF
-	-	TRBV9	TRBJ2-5	TGTGCCAGCAGCCCCGGGCCGGAAAAAGAGACCCAGTACTTC	CASSPGPEKETQYF
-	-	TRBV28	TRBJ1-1	TGTGCCAGCAGGAGAACCGGGTCCCGCTACACTGAAGCTTTCTTT	CASRRTGSRYTEAFF
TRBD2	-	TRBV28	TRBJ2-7	TGTGCCAGCAGTACACAACGTACTAGCGGGGGGTCCTACGAGCAGTACTTC	CASSTQRTSGGSYEQYF
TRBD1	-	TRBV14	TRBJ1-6	TGTGCCAGCAGCCACACGGGACAGGTCGGTTCACCCCTCCACTTT	CASSHTGQVGSPLHF
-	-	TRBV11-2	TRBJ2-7	TGTGCCAGCAGCTTAGTCCAAGAGCAGTACTTC	CASSLVQEQYF
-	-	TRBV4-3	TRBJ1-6	TGCGCCAGCAGCCAAGGAGGACAGCCCTATAATTCACCCCTCCACTTT	CASSQGGQPYNSPLHF